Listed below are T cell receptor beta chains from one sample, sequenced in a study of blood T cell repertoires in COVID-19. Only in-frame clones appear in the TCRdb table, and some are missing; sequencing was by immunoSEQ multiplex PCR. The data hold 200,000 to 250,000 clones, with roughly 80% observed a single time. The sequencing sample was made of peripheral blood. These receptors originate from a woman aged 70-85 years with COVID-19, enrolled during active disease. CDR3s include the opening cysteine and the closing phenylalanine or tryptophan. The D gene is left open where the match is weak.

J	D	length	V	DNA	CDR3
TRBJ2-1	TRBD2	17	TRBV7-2	TGTGCCAGCAGCTCTCGACTAGCGGGAGGGGTATACAATGAGCAGTTCTTC	CASSSRLAGGVYNEQFF
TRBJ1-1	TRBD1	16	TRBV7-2	TGTGCCAGCAGCTTCTCCGGGACAGGGGGCGGCACTGAAGCTTTCTTT	CASSFSGTGGGTEAFF
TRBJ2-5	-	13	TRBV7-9	TGTGCCAGCAACCAACTCATCGGGGGTCCCCAGTACTTC	CASNQLIGGPQYF
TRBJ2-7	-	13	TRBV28	TGTGCCAGCACCTCGGGGAGCCCCTACGAGCAGTACTTC	CASTSGSPYEQYF
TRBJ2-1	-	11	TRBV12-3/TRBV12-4	TGTGCCAGCAGTTTTTCAGGGGAGCAGTTCTTC	CASSFSGEQFF
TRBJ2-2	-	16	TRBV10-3	TGTGCCATCAGTGAAGGGAGGCAGGGAGACACCGGGGAGCTGTTTTTT	CAISEGRQGDTGELFF
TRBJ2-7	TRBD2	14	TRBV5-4	TGTGCCAGCAGCTTGACTAGCGTCCCCTACGAGCAGTACTTC	CASSLTSVPYEQYF
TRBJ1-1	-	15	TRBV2	TGTGCCAGCAGCTCTACAGGGTCGGTGAACACTGAAGCTTTCTTT	CASSSTGSVNTEAFF
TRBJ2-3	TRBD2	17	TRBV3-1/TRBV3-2	TGTGCCAGCAGCCAACGTGGAACTAGCGGGAGGACAGATACGCAGTATTTT	CASSQRGTSGRTDTQYF
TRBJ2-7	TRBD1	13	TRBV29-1	TGCAGCGTCAGGGGACAGGGGGAGGTCGAGCAGTACTTC	CSVRGQGEVEQYF
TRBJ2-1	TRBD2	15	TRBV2	TGTGCCAGCAGTGAAGTTGCGGGAGGTGGTAATGAGCAGTTCTTC	CASSEVAGGGNEQFF
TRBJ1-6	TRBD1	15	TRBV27	TGTGCCAGCAGTTTAGAACAGGGGGCGCGATCACCCCTCCACTTT	CASSLEQGARSPLHF